This section outlines one TCR beta chain sequence together with its context. Amplification of TCR beta CDR3 regions was performed using RNA transcripts as template. First-round RT-PCR with HTBI primers amplified the TCR CDR3 region. One entry per CDR3 protein results from TCRdb running MiXCR on the multiplex PCR reads. Altogether more than 550,000 distinct CDR3 sequences are present, around a sixth being singletons, with the ten largest covering over 15%. With 4 bases clipped from V and 4 bases from J, the junction kept 16 bases outside the gene matches. The CDR3 spans 17 residues. Germline CDR1 and CDR2: SGHKS and YYEKEE (reference sequence). The entry originates in a study of T cells in Graves' hyperthyroidism and ophthalmopathy.

This TCR derives from a woman between 45 and 65 years old with Graves' hyperthyroidism that later progressed to Graves' ophthalmopathy. The sample was blood. The gene calls are TRBV5-5 and TRBJ2-7; TRBD1 agrees at 8 bases. CDR3: CASSGAIRTGNWYEQYF. The CDR3 nucleotides read TGTGCCAGCAGCGGGGCTATCCGGACAGGGAATTGGTACGAGCAGTACTTC.